The 22 T cell receptor beta chains presented below share a single source sample, sequenced in a study of blood T cell repertoires in COVID-19. Sequenced by immunoSEQ multiplex PCR; TCRdb stores in-frame clones only, minus some. The sample includes some 170,000 clones, 75% to 85% seen only once; the top ten take roughly 11%. Sequences were obtained from peripheral blood. These receptors were collected from a human donor in a cohort sampled during active COVID-19.

J is TRBJ1-4 and V is TRBV30, with TRBD1 identical over 7 bases. The CDR3 length is 14 residues. The J segment lost 6 bases and the V segment lost 1 base, leaving 5 bases of the junction unmatched. Germline values: CDR1 GTSNPN, CDR2 SVGIG (reference sequence). CDR3 protein: CAWSGDSVYEKLFF. CDR3 DNA sequence: TGTGCCTGGAGTGGGGACAGCGTTTATGAAAAACTGTTTTTT.

This clone was seen just once. The chain joins TRBV10-3 to TRBJ2-2; D may be TRBD1 (6 bases). The length of the CDR3 is 14 residues. V was pared by 7 bases and J by 1 base, with 10 bases between. Germline values: CDR1 ENHRY, CDR2 SYGVKD. The CDR3 protein is CAIKPGVNTGELFF. For the CDR3, the DNA is TGTGCCATCAAACCAGGGGTGAACACCGGGGAGCTGTTTTTT.

This chain joins TRBV19 and TRBJ1-5; D gene unclear. The germline CDR1 and CDR2 sequences are LNHDA and SQIVND (reference sequence). There are 12 residues in the CDR3. Between the trimmed V and J ends, which lost 0 bases and 9 bases, there was a span of 6 bases. DNA for the CDR3: TGTGCCAGTAGTATAGAGAGAGTGCCCCAGCATTTT. It yields the protein CASSIERVPQHF. Looking up the rest from reference TRBV19 and TRBJ1-5 gives the full variable domain: DGGITQSPKYLFRKEGQNVTLSCEQNLNHDAMYWYRQDPGQGLRLIYYSQIVNDFQKGDIAEGYSVSREKKESFPLTVTSAQKNPTAFYLCASSIERVPQHFGDGTRLSIL.

The chain carries TRBV10-3 and TRBJ1-6; 8 bases map to TRBD1. Trimming cost V 6 bases and J 11 bases; bases outside gene matches: 9. Germline CDR1 ENHRY, CDR2 SYGVKD. The CDR3 runs 14 residues. The CDR3 DNA reads TGTGCCATCAGAATAGGACAGGGTGAAGCACCCCTCCACTTT. Residues: CAIRIGQGEAPLHF.

This rearrangement joins TRBV15 to TRBJ1-6; TRBD1 matches 9 bases. V dropped 3 bases and J dropped 4; count of bases not matched to a gene: 1. Germline CDR1 is LNHNV and CDR2 is YYDKDF (reference sequence). This CDR3 spans 15 amino acids. The CDR3 loop is CATSRTGGYNSPLHF. CDR3 in DNA: TGTGCCACCAGCAGGACAGGGGGATATAATTCACCCCTCCACTTT.

The chain uses TRBV28 and TRBJ1-5; TRBD1 is a possible D gene (5 bases). Trimming shortened V by 10 bases and J by 2 bases, and 21 bases separated the two germline ends. The CDR3 spans 16 residues. CDR1 and CDR2 from the germline V gene are MDHEN and SYDVKM. CDR3 bases: TGTGCCACTACCCCCGAGGGGCGCGGGGGCAATCAGCCCCAGCATTTT. Amino acids: CATTPEGRGGNQPQHF.

This clone was detected only a few times. The chain has TRBV6-6 and TRBJ2-7, with 7 bases aligning to TRBD2. The CDR3 consists of 12 residues. Looked up from germline, CDR1 is MNHNY and CDR2 is SVGAGI (reference sequence). V lost 8 bases and J lost 1; bases outside the gene matches: 2. CDR3 loop: CASGGGSYEQYF. DNA of the CDR3: TGTGCCAGCGGGGGGGGTTCCTACGAGCAGTACTTC.

V is TRBV24-1 and J is TRBJ2-7; 8 bases map to TRBD1. V lost 4 bases and J lost 2; bases outside the gene matches: 6. This CDR3 spans 15 amino acids. Germline V lookup: CDR1 KGHDR, CDR2 SFDVKD. CDR3 residues: CATSDRQGSPYEQYF. In nucleotides, the CDR3 is TGTGCCACCAGTGACAGACAGGGGAGTCCCTACGAGCAGTACTTC.

The chain couples TRBV7-9 to TRBJ2-1, with 10 bases fitting TRBD1. The length of the CDR3 is 15 residues. Germline V gene lookup returns CDR1 SEHNR and CDR2 FQNEAQ (reference sequence). After removal of 1 base from V and 6 bases from J, the junction contained 3 bases not matched to a gene. In DNA form, the CDR3 reads TGTGCCAGCAGCTTAGAGGGGACAGGGGCCAATGAGCAGTTCTTC. Translated: CASSLEGTGANEQFF.

In this sample, this clone turned up once. In DNA form, the CDR3 reads TGTGCCAGCAGCTTAGGGTCGTGGGGACAGCCCTACACTGAAGCTTTCTTT. Translated, it gives CASSLGSWGQPYTEAFF. V and J are TRBV7-2 and TRBJ1-1; 7 nucleotides align to TRBD1. Germline V lookup: CDR1 SGHTA, CDR2 FQGNSA. There are 17 residues in the CDR3. Trimming cost V 1 base and J 3 bases; bases outside gene matches: 11.

This clone has only a few counts. The genes are TRBV6-5 and TRBJ2-7; 10 bases match TRBD2. The CDR3 has 15 residues. With 6 bases clipped from V and 4 bases from J, the junction kept 9 bases outside the gene matches. The germline CDR1 and CDR2 sequences are MNHEY and SVGAGI. The CDR3 region is CASREGSGRVYEQYF. DNA for the CDR3: TGTGCCAGCAGGGAGGGGAGCGGGAGGGTTTACGAGCAGTACTTC.

The chain links TRBV7-8 to TRBJ2-7; 7 positions match TRBD2. Germline assignment: CDR1 SGHVS and CDR2 FQNEAQ. The CDR3 is 15 amino acids. V shed 2 bases, J shed 6 bases, and the junction held 10 bases outside the gene matches. The CDR3 loop is CASSLPSSGRGEQYF. Here the CDR3 DNA reads TGTGCCAGCAGCTTACCCTCGTCAGGGAGGGGCGAGCAGTACTTC.

The rearrangement uses TRBV5-6 and TRBJ2-5, with D uncertain. This CDR3 spans 11 amino acids. From germline, CDR1 is SGHDT and CDR2 YYEEEE. V was trimmed by 2 bases and J by 5 bases, leaving 4 bases between them. The DNA for the CDR3 is TGTGCCAGCAGCTTCTCGGAGACCCAGTACTTC. Translated: CASSFSETQYF.

The chain uses TRBV28 and TRBJ1-3, with D possibly TRBD1 on 5 matching bases. In germline, CDR1 is MDHEN, CDR2 SYDVKM. V was clipped by 1 base and J by 0 bases, with 10 bases between them. The CDR3 consists of 16 residues. The CDR3 protein is CASSLFGDSSGNTIYF. CDR3 sequence (DNA): TGTGCCAGCAGTTTATTTGGAGACAGCTCTGGAAACACCATATATTTT.

The chain joins TRBV4-3 to TRBJ1-4; D may be TRBD1 (6 bases). The germline V gene encodes CDR1 LGHNA and CDR2 YSLEER. The CDR3 length is 16 residues. Trimming shortened V by 4 bases and J by 5 bases, and 17 bases separated the two germline ends. CDR3 bases: TGCGCCAGCAGCCGCGAGCCGGGGACACCGAATGAAAAACTGTTTTTT. Translating it yields CASSREPGTPNEKLFF.

V and J are TRBV29-1 and TRBJ1-1; 7 bases are shared with TRBD1. Germline CDR1 SQVTM, CDR2 ANQGSEA. Trimming took 0 bases from V and 6 from J; bases not matched to a gene: 7. CDR3 size: 14 residues. DNA of the CDR3: TGCAGCGTTGAAGAACGACAGGGCGCGGCTGAAGCTTTCTTT. Translating gives CSVEERQGAAEAFF.

In DNA, the CDR3 is TGTGCCAGCAGTTCTGGGCTCTCCGGAAACACCATATATTTT. Amino acid sequence: CASSSGLSGNTIYF. J is TRBJ1-3 and V is TRBV6-5; no definite D call. The V and J ends lost 4 bases and 4 bases respectively, with 11 bases between them. The CDR3 sequence is 14 residues long. Germline lookup yields CDR1 MNHEY and CDR2 SVGAGI.

V is TRBV27 and J is TRBJ2-2; 12 bases line up with TRBD2. J was trimmed by 7 bases and V by 2 bases; bases with no gene match: 5. CDR3 length equals 16 residues. CDR1 and CDR2 (germline): MNHEY, SMNVEV (reference sequence). CDR3 protein: CASSLRLAGAVGELFF. The CDR3 DNA sequence: TGTGCCAGCAGTTTACGACTAGCGGGAGCGGTCGGGGAGCTGTTTTTT.

The chain is built from TRBV28 and TRBJ2-3; weak D call: TRBD2 (6 bases). The CDR3 is 15 residues long. Germline assignment: CDR1 MDHEN and CDR2 SYDVKM. The V and J ends lost 4 bases and 5 bases respectively, with 16 bases between them. The CDR3 DNA reads TGTGCCAGCAGTTGGAGCAAGGAGGGTAAAGATACGCAGTATTTT. Amino acid sequence: CASSWSKEGKDTQYF.

The chain is built from TRBV7-2 and TRBJ2-1; a possible D gene is TRBD1 (6 bases). Germline CDR1 SGHTA, CDR2 FQGNSA. CDR3 length equals 13 residues. Trimming took 6 bases from V and 9 from J, leaving 15 bases between them. The CDR3 region has the DNA TGTGCCAGCAGGTACACAGGGAAGGGTGAGCAGTTCTTC. Translating it yields CASRYTGKGEQFF.

V usage is TRBV6-5 and J usage is TRBJ2-7, with 9 bases aligning to TRBD2. V was pared by 7 bases and J by 3 bases, with 7 bases of the junction left unmatched. Germline CDR1 reads MNHEY; CDR2 reads SVGAGI. The CDR3 runs 14 residues. CDR3 in DNA: TGTGCCAGCACCACAAGCGGGGGGCACTACGAGCAGTACTTC. Translated, it gives CASTTSGGHYEQYF.

The V and J genes are TRBV7-9 and TRBJ1-1; D remains unclear. V lost 5 bases and J 4 bases, leaving 8 bases between the germline ends. CDR1 is SEHNR and CDR2 is FQNEAQ in the germline V gene (reference sequence). There are 12 residues in the CDR3. The CDR3 sequence: CASSPQFTEAFF. CDR3 sequence (DNA): TGTGCCAGCAGCCCCCAATTCACTGAAGCTTTCTTT.